The source of this TCR beta chain is a study of CD8 T cells in Susac syndrome. Overall study findings and caveats: Susac syndrome CD4+ T cell repertoires showed no clonal expansion.

The germline V gene has CDR1 SQVTM and CDR2 ANQGSEA. The CDR3 runs to 13 residues. Deletions cut 2 bases from V and 3 bases from J, with 11 bases between. With random hexamers, 0.5 to 1 ug RNA was reverse transcribed. MiXCR, run by TCRdb on the immunoSEQ multiplex PCR reads, gives a single entry per CDR3 protein. Found here are about 150,000 distinct CDR3 sequences, approximately 95% of them singletons; the top ten hold 0.16%. Worth noting for this clonotype: Its antigen remains unidentified.

TEMRA cells were FACS-enriched, with CD8+ and CD4+ T cells isolated negatively. This chain connects TRBV29-1 to TRBJ2-7; the D is unclear. The clonotype comes from a human donor with Susac syndrome. Specimen: CD4+ T cells from PBMCs. The CDR3 DNA follows: TGCAGCGTTGAACAGAGGAACAGCTACGAGCAGTACTTC. Its translation: CSVEQRNSYEQYF.